Each of the 5 T cell receptor beta chains below was sequenced from the same sample in a study of blood T cell repertoires in COVID-19. The repertoire was sequenced with immunoSEQ multiplex PCR; TCRdb's copy has only in-frame clones and lacks some. Among about 320,000 clones listed, approximately 89% were seen once. Input material: peripheral blood. Every receptor here comes from a woman under 40 with COVID-19, enrolled during active disease.

The chain joins TRBV19 to TRBJ1-3; D uncertain. The CDR3 runs 15 residues. CDR1 is LNHDA, CDR2 SQIVND, per germline (reference sequence). With 7 bases removed from V and 4 bases from J, the gap between germline ends came to 17 bases. The CDR3 DNA reads TGTGCCAGTACGGACGAGGGAGCGGGAGGAAACACCATATATTTT. It translates to CASTDEGAGGNTIYF. Full variable domain (missing parts from reference TRBV19 and TRBJ1-3): DGGITQSPKYLFRKEGQNVTLSCEQNLNHDAMYWYRQDPGQGLRLIYYSQIVNDFQKGDIAEGYSVSREKKESFPLTVTSAQKNPTAFYLCASTDEGAGGNTIYFGEGSWLTVV.

The chain links TRBV4-2 to TRBJ1-5, with a possible D match to TRBD1 (6 bases). The CDR3 is made up of 17 amino acids. Trimming shortened V by 0 bases and J by 7 bases, and 19 bases separated the two germline ends. Germline CDR1 LGHNA, CDR2 YNFKEQ. This chain's CDR3 is CASSQDTLAGVGQPQHF. DNA for the CDR3: TGTGCCAGCAGCCAAGATACGTTGGCAGGGGTGGGCCAGCCCCAGCATTTT.

In its sample, this clone was seen once. The chain carries TRBV15 and TRBJ1-2; TRBD1 is a possible D gene (5 bases). V was cut by 0 bases and J by 4 bases, with 18 bases left in between. CDR1 and CDR2 (germline): LNHNV, YYDKDF (reference sequence). This CDR3 is 17 amino acids long. CDR3 in amino acids: CATSRDGGSFYPYGYTF. CDR3 bases: TGTGCCACCAGCAGAGATGGGGGGTCCTTTTATCCCTATGGCTACACCTTC.

The chain recombines TRBV29-1 with TRBJ2-7, with D possibly matching TRBD2 (6 bases). Germline V gives CDR1 SQVTM, CDR2 ANQGSEA. With 7 bases removed from V and 1 base from J, the gap between germline ends came to 11 bases. This CDR3 has 12 amino acids. The CDR3 region is CSGRGISYEQYF. DNA of the CDR3: TGCAGCGGCCGCGGGATATCCTACGAGCAGTACTTC.

CDR3 residues: CASSPIQGAFF. The CDR3 DNA sequence: TGTGCCAGCAGTCCGATTCAGGGAGCTTTCTTT. V is TRBV12-3 or TRBV12-4 and J is TRBJ1-1; TRBD1 might be the D (5 bases). This CDR3 region has 11 residues. Trimming took 5 bases from V and 10 from J, leaving 11 bases between them.